The clone carrying this T cell receptor (beta chain) showed up many times. These data belong to a study of human T cells and chemical hapten exposure. The CDR3 totals 16 residues. Trimming pared 2 bases from V and 4 bases from J, leaving 14 bases between. From germline, CDR1 is SGHDN and CDR2 FVKESK. Stated time point: patch test 3, about 24 weeks after DPC sensitization. Noted treatment: therapeutic diphenylcyclopropenone sensitization with weekly scalp DPC. Investigators collected blood before applying each patch test. It was unfractionated whole blood from which total RNA was extracted. Attachment of unique molecular identifiers to individual cDNA molecules was performed in the library. In the original analysis: Sample TCR counts, which ranged from about 23,224 to 700,000, had a median of approximately 95,000. TCRdb re-called the RACE reads through MiXCR, storing one row per CDR3 protein. The V and J calls and clone size are TCRdb's, not the authors'. The table includes roughly 62,000 distinct CDR3 sequences, over 10% detected once.

This sequence was found in a man aged 25-40 years with alopecia areata. Some clones in this sample may be carry-over from other donors' samples. The source material was whole blood, sampled in connection with sensitization to the hapten diphenylcyclopropenone (DPC). The chain joins TRBV14 to TRBJ2-2; D tentatively fits TRBD1 or TRBD2 (6 bases each). CDR3 protein: CASSQIDEGGTGELFF. The CDR3 nucleotides are TGTGCCAGCAGCCAAATCGATGAGGGGGGCACCGGGGAGCTGTTTTTT.